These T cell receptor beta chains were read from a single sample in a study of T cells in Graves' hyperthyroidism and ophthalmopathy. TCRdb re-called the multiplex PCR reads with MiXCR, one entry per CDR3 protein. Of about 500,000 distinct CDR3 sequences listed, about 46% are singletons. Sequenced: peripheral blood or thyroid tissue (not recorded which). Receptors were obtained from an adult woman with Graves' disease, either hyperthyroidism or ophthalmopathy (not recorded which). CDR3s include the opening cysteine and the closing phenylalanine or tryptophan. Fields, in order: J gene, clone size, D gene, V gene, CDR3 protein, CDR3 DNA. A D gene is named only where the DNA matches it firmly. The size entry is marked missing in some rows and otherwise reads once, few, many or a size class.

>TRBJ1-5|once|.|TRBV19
CASRTGRGFEDQPQHF
TGTGCCAGTAGGACCGGACGGGGTTTCGAGGATCAGCCCCAGCATTTT
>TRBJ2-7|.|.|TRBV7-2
CASGQLVYEQYF
TGTGCCAGCGGCCAACTAGTTTACGAGCAGTACTTC
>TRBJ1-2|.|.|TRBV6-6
CASSYRWDLRFGYTF
TGTGCCAGCAGTTACCGCTGGGACCTACGTTTTGGCTACACCTTC
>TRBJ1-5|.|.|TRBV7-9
CASGVSNQPQHF
TGTGCCAGCGGAGTAAGCAATCAGCCCCAGCATTTT
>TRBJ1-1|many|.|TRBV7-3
CASSPGGDTEAFF
TGTGCCAGCAGCCCCGGGGGTGACACTGAAGCTTTCTTT
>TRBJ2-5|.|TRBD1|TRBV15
CATSRFWTGPQETQYF
TGTGCCACCAGCAGATTTTGGACAGGGCCCCAAGAGACCCAGTACTTC
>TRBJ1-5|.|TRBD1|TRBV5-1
CASSLQGENNQPQHF
TGCGCCAGCAGCTTGCAGGGGGAGAACAATCAGCCCCAGCATTTT
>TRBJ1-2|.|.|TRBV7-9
CASSPSTPRYGYTF
TGTGCCAGCAGCCCTAGTACACCACGCTATGGCTACACCTTC
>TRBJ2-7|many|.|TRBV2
CASRNVGEVSYEQYF
TGTGCCAGCAGAAATGTGGGGGAGGTCTCCTACGAGCAGTACTTC
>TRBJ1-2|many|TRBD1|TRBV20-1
CSASTGGGYTF
TGCAGTGCCTCGACAGGGGGTGGCTACACCTTC
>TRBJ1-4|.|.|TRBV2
CASSYEKLFF
TGTGCCAGCTCCTATGAAAAACTGTTTTTT
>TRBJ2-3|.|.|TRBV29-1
CSVRPGQKAQNTQYF
TGCAGCGTTCGACCGGGACAAAAGGCCCAGAATACGCAGTATTTT
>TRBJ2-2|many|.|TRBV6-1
CASSEAAVTGELFF
TGTGCCAGCAGTGAAGCCGCGGTAACCGGGGAGCTGTTTTTT
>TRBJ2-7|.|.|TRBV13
CASSSYRGGYEQYF
TGTGCCAGCAGCTCATACAGGGGGGGATACGAGCAGTACTTC
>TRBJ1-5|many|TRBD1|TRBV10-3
CAISAGTGGNQPQHF
TGTGCCATCAGTGCCGGGACAGGGGGCAATCAGCCCCAGCATTTT
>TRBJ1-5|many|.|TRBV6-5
CASRTGNQPQHF
TGTGCCAGCAGGACAGGCAATCAGCCCCAGCATTTT
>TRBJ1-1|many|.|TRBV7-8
CASSLEALGVGTEAFF
TGTGCCAGCAGCTTAGAAGCATTGGGGGTTGGGACTGAAGCTTTCTTT